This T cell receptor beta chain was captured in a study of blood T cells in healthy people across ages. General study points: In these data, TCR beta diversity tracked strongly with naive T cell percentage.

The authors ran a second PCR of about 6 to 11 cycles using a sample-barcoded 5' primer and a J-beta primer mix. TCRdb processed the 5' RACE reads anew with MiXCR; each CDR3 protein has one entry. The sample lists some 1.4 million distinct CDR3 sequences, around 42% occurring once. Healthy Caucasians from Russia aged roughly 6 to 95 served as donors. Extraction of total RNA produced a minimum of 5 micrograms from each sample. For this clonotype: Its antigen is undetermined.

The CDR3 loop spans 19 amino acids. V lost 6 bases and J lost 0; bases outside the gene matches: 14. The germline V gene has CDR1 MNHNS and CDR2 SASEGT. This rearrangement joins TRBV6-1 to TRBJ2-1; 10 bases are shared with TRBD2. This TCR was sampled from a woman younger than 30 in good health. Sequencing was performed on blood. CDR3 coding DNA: TGTGCCAGCAGAGTCACTAGCGGGGACATGCAAAGCTCCTACAATGAGCAGTTCTTC. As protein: CASRVTSGDMQSSYNEQFF.